The 27 T cell receptor beta chains below come from one sample, sequenced in a study of blood T cell repertoires in COVID-19. Some clones are missing from TCRdb's copy, which holds only in-frame ones; the method was immunoSEQ multiplex PCR. The sample holds under 150,000 clones; roughly 84% are singletons and the top ten take 5.5%. The sample comprised PBMCs or T cells enriched from blood (not recorded which). The receptors here all came from a man aged 35 to 55 with acute COVID-19.

This clone was counted a single time. This chain connects TRBV29-1 to TRBJ2-1, with 7 positions matching TRBD2. This CDR3 is built from 12 residues. With 7 bases clipped from V and 6 bases from J, the junction kept 6 bases outside the gene matches. Germline assignment: CDR1 SQVTM and CDR2 ANQGSEA. The CDR3 reads CSARGRGNEQFF. In DNA, the CDR3 is TGCAGCGCTAGAGGGAGGGGCAATGAGCAGTTCTTC.

The V call is TRBV5-4, the J call TRBJ1-2, with 12 bases that match TRBD1. Trimming removed 3 bases from V and 8 bases from J; junction bases left unmatched: 5. CDR3 length equals 14 residues. The germline V gene encodes CDR1 SGHNT and CDR2 YYREEE (reference sequence). The CDR3: CASSSTGTGGGYTF. As DNA, the CDR3 is TGTGCCAGCAGCTCAACCGGGACAGGGGGCGGCTACACCTTC.

The chain has TRBV19 and TRBJ2-5; possibly TRBD2 for D (6 bases). The ends were cut back, 5 bases at V and 4 bases at J, with 11 bases in the middle. CDR1 is LNHDA and CDR2 is SQIVND in the germline V gene (reference sequence). The CDR3 is made up of 13 amino acids. CDR3 nucleotide sequence: TGTGCCAGTAGTCCGGGACTCGGAGAGACCCAGTACTTC. Encoded protein: CASSPGLGETQYF. Filled out from reference TRBV19 and TRBJ2-5, the complete variable domain reads DGGITQSPKYLFRKEGQNVTLSCEQNLNHDAMYWYRQDPGQGLRLIYYSQIVNDFQKGDIAEGYSVSREKKESFPLTVTSAQKNPTAFYLCASSPGLGETQYFGPGTRLLVL.

The chain has TRBV14 and TRBJ2-1; 8 bases match TRBD2. The J segment lost 6 bases and the V segment lost 4 bases, leaving 5 bases of the junction unmatched. The CDR3 runs 14 residues. In germline, CDR1 is SGHDN, CDR2 FVKESK. This chain's CDR3 is CASSLSGVSNEQFF. The CDR3 DNA is TGTGCCAGCAGCCTTAGCGGGGTTAGCAATGAGCAGTTCTTC.

The chain carries TRBV7-9 and TRBJ2-1, with 8 bases matching TRBD2. Germline CDR1 is SEHNR and CDR2 is FQNEAQ (reference sequence). V lost 5 bases, J lost 7 bases, and 10 bases stayed unmatched. This CDR3 spans 15 amino acids. The CDR3 DNA reads TGTGCCAGCAGCCAAAGCGGGAGACAAGGGAATGAGCAGTTCTTC. It encodes CASSQSGRQGNEQFF. Drawing the rest from reference TRBV7-9 and TRBJ2-1, the complete variable domain is DTGVSQNPRHKITKRGQNVTFRCDPISEHNRLYWYRQTLGQGPEFLTYFQNEAQLEKSRLLSDRFSAERPKGSFSTLEIQRTEQGDSAMYLCASSQSGRQGNEQFFGPGTRLTVL.

In its sample, this clone was seen a few times. The chain joins TRBV6-1 to TRBJ2-1, with 13 bases lining up with TRBD2. The CDR3 contains 18 residues. V gave up 2 bases and J gave up 3 bases; unmatched junction bases: 7. Germline loops: CDR1 MNHNS, CDR2 SASEGT. CDR3 in amino acids: CASSELGGLAGLYNEQFF. The CDR3 nucleotides are TGTGCCAGCAGTGAACTGGGGGGACTAGCGGGGCTCTACAATGAGCAGTTCTTC.

The chain uses TRBV28 and TRBJ2-7, with a tentative D call TRBD2 (5 bases). In germline, CDR1 is MDHEN, CDR2 SYDVKM. V lost 5 bases to trimming and J lost 2 bases, with 16 bases between them. CDR3 length: 15 amino acids. DNA for the CDR3: TGTGCCAGCAGTCCCGATACGGGGTCACCCTACGAGCAGTACTTC. It specifies CASSPDTGSPYEQYF.

The chain joins TRBV10-3 to TRBJ1-5; 9 positions agree with TRBD1. The CDR3 is 14 residues long. V was clipped by 6 bases and J by 4 bases; unmatched bases: 4. The germline V gene has CDR1 ENHRY and CDR2 SYGVKD. CDR3: CAIRDRGLNQPQHF. In DNA, the CDR3 is TGTGCCATCAGGGACAGGGGCCTAAATCAGCCCCAGCATTTT.

The V and J genes are TRBV27 and TRBJ1-5; 10 bases are shared with TRBD1. Unmatched junction bases numbered 14, after V lost 3 bases and J lost 3 bases. This CDR3 contains 19 residues. CDR1 is MNHEY, CDR2 SMNVEV, per germline (reference sequence). The CDR3 is CASSLGGTGALLNNQPQHF. CDR3 sequence (DNA): TGTGCCAGCAGTTTGGGAGGGACAGGGGCGCTACTTAACAATCAGCCCCAGCATTTT.

V gene TRBV19 combines with J gene TRBJ2-7; 9 positions match TRBD1. Germline CDR1 is LNHDA and CDR2 is SQIVND (reference sequence). V lost 5 bases, J lost 3 bases, and 8 bases stayed unmatched. The CDR3 runs to 15 residues. CDR3 loop: CASSQGTGSFYEQYF. The CDR3 bases are TGTGCCAGTAGTCAAGGGACAGGGTCATTCTACGAGCAGTACTTC. The full variable domain, with the rest looked up from reference TRBV19 and TRBJ2-7, is DGGITQSPKYLFRKEGQNVTLSCEQNLNHDAMYWYRQDPGQGLRLIYYSQIVNDFQKGDIAEGYSVSREKKESFPLTVTSAQKNPTAFYLCASSQGTGSFYEQYFGPGTRLTVT.

The gene calls are TRBV6-5 and TRBJ1-4, with 9 bases fitting TRBD1. The CDR3 extends over 15 amino acids. Germline CDR1 MNHEY, CDR2 SVGAGI. After removal of 2 bases from V and 7 bases from J, the junction contained 5 bases not matched to a gene. CDR3 in DNA: TGTGCCAGCAGTTACACCGGGACAGGGAGTGAAAAACTGTTTTTT. Protein: CASSYTGTGSEKLFF.

J is TRBJ2-7 and V is TRBV7-6; perhaps TRBD1 as D (7 bases). Trimming shortened V by 2 bases and J by 3 bases, and 14 bases separated the two germline ends. CDR3 length equals 15 residues. Per germline, CDR1 SGHVS and CDR2 FNYEAQ. The CDR3 loop is CASSLQGGAFYEQYF. In nucleotides, the CDR3 is TGTGCCAGCAGCTTACAGGGGGGCGCGTTCTACGAGCAGTACTTC.

The V and J genes are TRBV5-6 and TRBJ2-2; D may be TRBD2 (5 bases). Trimming shortened V by 1 base and J by 7 bases, and 14 bases separated the two germline ends. The CDR3 is 15 amino acids. Germline V gene sequence: CDR1 SGHDT, CDR2 YYEEEE. The CDR3 reads CASSLHPGIIGELFF. The CDR3 DNA reads TGTGCCAGCAGCTTGCATCCGGGGATCATCGGGGAGCTGTTTTTT. Combining the CDR3 with reference TRBV5-6 and TRBJ2-2 gives the whole variable domain DAGVTQSPTHLIKTRGQQVTLRCSPKSGHDTVSWYQQALGQGPQFIFQYYEEEERQRGNFPDRFSGHQFPNYSSELNVNALLLGDSALYLCASSLHPGIIGELFFGEGSRLTVL.

The chain joins TRBV27 to TRBJ2-6; D might be TRBD1 (5 bases). Germline values: CDR1 MNHEY, CDR2 SMNVEV (reference sequence). This CDR3 contains 15 residues. V was shortened by 5 bases and J by 2 bases, with 10 bases between the two germline ends. CDR3 residues: CASSPPRAGANVLTF. CDR3 nucleotides: TGTGCCAGCAGTCCCCCCAGGGCTGGGGCCAACGTCCTGACTTTC.

This chain connects TRBV5-1 to TRBJ2-7; D remains ambiguous. This CDR3 has 12 amino acids. Germline CDR1 SGHRS, CDR2 YFSETQ. Between the trimmed V and J ends, which lost 4 bases and 5 bases, there was a span of 10 bases. In nucleotides, the CDR3 is TGCGCCAGCAGCCAAACGGTAGACGAGCAGTACTTC. Its protein product is CASSQTVDEQYF.

This chain links TRBV7-8 with TRBJ2-1; TRBD2 matches 10 bases. Germline CDR1 SGHVS, CDR2 FQNEAQ. The J segment lost 5 bases and the V segment lost 6 bases, leaving 13 bases of the junction unmatched. The CDR3 length is 17 residues. In DNA, the CDR3 is TGTGCCAGCAGTTACTATGTAGGGACTAGCGCCAACAATGAGCAGTTCTTC. This encodes CASSYYVGTSANNEQFF.

The chain recombines TRBV6-5 with TRBJ2-2; maybe TRBD1 (6 bases). The V end was cut by 0 bases, the J end by 6 bases, with 11 bases between. The CDR3 loop spans 15 amino acids. CDR1 and CDR2 (germline): MNHEY, SVGAGI. The CDR3 DNA reads TGTGCCAGCAGTTACTCCCGGACAGACTCCGGGGAGCTGTTTTTT. Its translation: CASSYSRTDSGELFF.

This chain uses TRBV3-1 (or the pseudogene TRBV3-2) with TRBJ1-1; D is ambiguous. CDR1 is LGHDT and CDR2 is YNNKEL in the germline V gene (reference sequence). This CDR3 has 14 amino acids. V was trimmed by 1 base and J by 6 bases, leaving 12 bases between them. CDR3 bases: TGTGCCAGCAGCCAAGGGCAGAGGATCGCTGAAGCTTTCTTT. It yields the protein CASSQGQRIAEAFF.

The rearrangement uses TRBV28 and TRBJ2-7; 10 nucleotides line up with TRBD2. The junction had 4 bases not matched to a gene; V was cut back by 5 bases and J by 3 bases. The CDR3 sequence is 14 residues long. Germline-derived CDR1 and CDR2 are MDHEN and SYDVKM. The CDR3 DNA follows: TGTGCCAGCAGTCCCGGGACTAGCGTCTACGAGCAGTACTTC. It specifies CASSPGTSVYEQYF.

This chain uses TRBV7-6 with TRBJ2-1, with D possibly being TRBD2 (6 bases). This CDR3 contains 12 residues. V shed 3 bases and J shed 9 bases, with 9 bases lying between them. CDR1 and CDR2 from the germline V gene are SGHVS and FNYEAQ. This chain's CDR3 is CASSFRGGEQFF. The DNA for the CDR3 is TGTGCCAGCAGCTTCCGGGGAGGTGAGCAGTTCTTC. The full variable domain, rest sourced from reference TRBV7-6 and TRBJ2-1, is GAGVSQSPRYKVTKRGQDVALRCDPISGHVSLYWYRQALGQGPEFLTYFNYEAQQDKSGLPNDRFSAERPEGSISTLTIQRTEQRDSAMYRCASSFRGGEQFFGPGTRLTVL.

This clone has a single count. V gene TRBV24-1 combines with J gene TRBJ1-5; 7 positions agree with TRBD1. Germline assignment: CDR1 KGHDR and CDR2 SFDVKD. CDR3 length: 16 amino acids. Germline trimming cut 2 bases from V and 4 bases from J; bases unmatched to any gene: 7. The CDR3 protein is CATSDSRTGENQPQHF. For the CDR3, the DNA is TGTGCCACCAGTGATTCCCGGACAGGTGAAAATCAGCCCCAGCATTTT.

CDR3 coding DNA: TGTGCCAGCTTTATTAGCGGGAGTGGTGAGCAGTTCTTC. Translation gives CASFISGSGEQFF. The chain is built from TRBV18 and TRBJ2-1; TRBD2 matches at 9 bases. Germline lookup yields CDR1 KGHSH and CDR2 LQKENI. With V trimmed by 7 bases and J by 9 bases, 7 bases remained unmatched. This CDR3 spans 13 amino acids.

The chain uses TRBV21-1 and TRBJ2-1; TRBD2 is taken as the D call from the table, unchecked against the DNA. TRBV21-1 represents a pseudogene. CDR3 length: 15 residues. The DNA of the CDR3 is TGTGCCTGCCAGCGGGAGGGCCAGACCTACAATGAGCAGTTCTTC. This sequence encodes CACQREGQTYNEQFF.

The rearrangement joins TRBV2 to TRBJ2-5; D remains unclear. The germline gives CDR1 SNHLY, CDR2 FYNNEI. There are 12 residues in the CDR3. CDR3 sequence: CATRLLRETQYF. CDR3 DNA sequence: TGTGCTACGCGACTGCTAAGGGAGACCCAGTACTTC.

This clone was picked up one time. The chain recombines TRBV18 with TRBJ1-1, with no clear D. CDR3 length equals 12 residues. In germline, CDR1 is KGHSH, CDR2 LQKENI. V lost 4 bases to trimming and J lost 2 bases, with 5 bases between them. Here the CDR3 reads CASSQSNTEAFF. The CDR3, as DNA: TGTGCCAGCTCACAAAGCAACACTGAAGCTTTCTTT.

V is TRBV5-5 and J is TRBJ2-7; 7 bases fit TRBD2. V dropped 4 bases and J dropped 2; count of bases not matched to a gene: 3. The CDR3 consists of 13 residues. CDR1 SGHKS and CDR2 YYEKEE come from the germline V gene (reference sequence). As DNA, the CDR3 is TGTGCCAGCAGCAGGGCGGGGGCCTACGAGCAGTACTTC. It specifies CASSRAGAYEQYF. The whole variable domain, filled in from reference TRBV5-5 and TRBJ2-7, reads DAGVTQSPTHLIKTRGQQVTLRCSPISGHKSVSWYQQVLGQGPQFIFQYYEKEERGRGNFPDRFSARQFPNYSSELNVNALLLGDSALYLCASSRAGAYEQYFGPGTRLTVT.

The chain is built from TRBV6-2 or TRBV6-3 and TRBJ1-6; 8 bases align to TRBD1. This CDR3 has 15 amino acids. J lost 10 bases, V lost 2 bases, and 7 bases had no gene match. CDR1 is MNHEY and CDR2 is SVGEGT in the germline V gene. CDR3 sequence (DNA): TGTGCCAGCAGTTACAAGACAGGGGTTCTGTCACCCCTCCACTTT. This codes for CASSYKTGVLSPLHF.